This T cell receptor beta chain was obtained from a study of shared clonotypes between healthy human individuals. Study-level findings and limits: Across a handful of donors, naive CD4 shared 4.5% to 6%, naive CD8 more than 3%, memory CD4 about 2.4%, memory CD8 about 0.4%.

With regard to this clone: Its specificity is unknown.

Deep-level settings were used for running the assay. Original data processing: Filtering of immunoSEQ junctional sequences could not match full-length read filtering. Sequencing used immunoSEQ multiplex PCR; TCRdb keeps in-frame clones, though not all of them. V and J calls plus clone size are reproduced from that table; the DNA served to infer D and trimming. The data contain 2 million to 2.5 million clones, approximately 96% of them singletons. Both subsets, CD45RA+ naive and CD45RA-negative memory, were split from the CD4+ cells. Specimen: naive CD4+ T cells sorted from blood. Sample subset: CD45RA+ positively selected. This clonotype was obtained from a man aged 18 to 30 in good health.

CDR3 sequence reads: CAWSKGLGEQYF. In DNA form, the CDR3 reads TGTGCCTGGAGTAAGGGCTTGGGGGAGCAGTACTTC. The V and J genes are TRBV30 and TRBJ2-7; no reliable D call. Trimming shortened V by 2 bases and J by 7 bases, and 12 bases separated the two germline ends. The CDR3 sequence is 12 residues long. Germline V CDR1 and CDR2: GTSNPN, SVGIG (reference sequence).